This T cell receptor (beta chain) was sequenced during a study of OX40 agonist ivuxolimab in advanced cancers. The CDR3 is made up of 12 amino acids. CDR1 and CDR2 (germline): SQVTM, ANQGSEA. Between the trimmed V and J ends, which lost 2 bases and 6 bases, there was a span of 8 bases. Data came from immunoSEQ multiplex PCR; TCRdb stores just in-frame clones and leaves some out. Of 30,000 to 45,000 clones listed, roughly 90% are singletons. The sample here was CD4+ or CD8+ T cells sorted from blood, taken in a trial of the OX40 agonist ivuxolimab. The TCR was taken from an adult with an advanced solid tumor such as melanoma, head and neck, liver or kidney cancer. The V call is TRBV29-1, the J call TRBJ2-1; possibly TRBD1 for D (6 bases). In DNA, the CDR3 is TGCAGCGTTGAACTAGGGGGCAATGAGCAGTTCTTC. This codes for CSVELGGNEQFF.